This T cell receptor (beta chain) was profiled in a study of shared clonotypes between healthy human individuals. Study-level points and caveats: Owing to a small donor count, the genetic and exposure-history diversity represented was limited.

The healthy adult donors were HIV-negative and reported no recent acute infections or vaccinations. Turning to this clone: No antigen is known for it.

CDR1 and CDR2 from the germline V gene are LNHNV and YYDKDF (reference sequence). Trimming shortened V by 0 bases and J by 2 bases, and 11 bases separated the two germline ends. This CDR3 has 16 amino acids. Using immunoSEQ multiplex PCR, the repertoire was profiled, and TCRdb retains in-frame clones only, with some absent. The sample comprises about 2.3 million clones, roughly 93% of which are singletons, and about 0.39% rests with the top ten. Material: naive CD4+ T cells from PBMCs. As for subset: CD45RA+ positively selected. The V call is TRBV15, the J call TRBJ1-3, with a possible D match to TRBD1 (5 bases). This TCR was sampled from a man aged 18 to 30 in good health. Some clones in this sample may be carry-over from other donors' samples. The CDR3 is CATSRDSQGAGNTIYF. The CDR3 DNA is TGTGCCACCAGCAGAGACTCCCAAGGGGCTGGAAACACCATATATTTT.